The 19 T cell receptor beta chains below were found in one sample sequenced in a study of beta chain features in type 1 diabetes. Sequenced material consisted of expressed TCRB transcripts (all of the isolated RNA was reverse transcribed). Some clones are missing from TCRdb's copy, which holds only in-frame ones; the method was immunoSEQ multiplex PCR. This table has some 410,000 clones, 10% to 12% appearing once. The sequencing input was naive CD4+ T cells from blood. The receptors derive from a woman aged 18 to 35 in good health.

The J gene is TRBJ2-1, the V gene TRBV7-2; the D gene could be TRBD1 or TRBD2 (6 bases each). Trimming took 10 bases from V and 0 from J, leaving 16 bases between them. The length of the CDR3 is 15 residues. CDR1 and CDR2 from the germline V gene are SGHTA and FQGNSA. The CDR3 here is CATELGGSSYNEQFF. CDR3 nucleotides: TGTGCCACCGAACTAGGGGGGAGCTCCTACAATGAGCAGTTCTTC.

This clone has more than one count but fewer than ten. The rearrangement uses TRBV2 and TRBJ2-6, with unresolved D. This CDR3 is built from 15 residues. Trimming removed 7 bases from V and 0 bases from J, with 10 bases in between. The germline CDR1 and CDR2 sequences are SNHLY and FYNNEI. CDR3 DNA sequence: TGTGCCAGCACCCCGAAGGGCTCTGGGGCCAACGTCCTGACTTTC. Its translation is CASTPKGSGANVLTF.

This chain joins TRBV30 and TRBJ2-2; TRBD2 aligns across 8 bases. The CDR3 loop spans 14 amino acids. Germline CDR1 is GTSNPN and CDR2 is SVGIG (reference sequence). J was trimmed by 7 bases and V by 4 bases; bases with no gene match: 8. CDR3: CAWNLMAGGGELFF. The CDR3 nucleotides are TGTGCCTGGAACTTGATGGCGGGAGGCGGGGAGCTGTTTTTT. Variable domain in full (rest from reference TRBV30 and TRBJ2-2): SQTIHQWPATLVQPVGSPLSLECTVEGTSNPNLYWYRQAAGRGLQLLFYSVGIGQISSEVPQNLSASRPQDRQFILSSKKLLLSDSGFYLCAWNLMAGGGELFFGEGSRLTVL.

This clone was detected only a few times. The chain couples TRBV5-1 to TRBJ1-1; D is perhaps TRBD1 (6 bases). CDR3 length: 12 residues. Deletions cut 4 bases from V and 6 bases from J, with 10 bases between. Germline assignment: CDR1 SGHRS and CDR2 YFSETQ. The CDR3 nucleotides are TGCGCCAGCAGCCCGGGGACACCTGAAGCTTTCTTT. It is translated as CASSPGTPEAFF.

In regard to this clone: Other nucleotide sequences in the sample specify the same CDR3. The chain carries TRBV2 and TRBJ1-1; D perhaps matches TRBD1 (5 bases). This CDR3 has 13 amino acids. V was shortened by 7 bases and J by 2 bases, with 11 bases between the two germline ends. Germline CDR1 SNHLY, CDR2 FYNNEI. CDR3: CASTQGPNTEAFF. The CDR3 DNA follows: TGTGCCAGCACCCAGGGTCCCAACACTGAAGCTTTCTTT.

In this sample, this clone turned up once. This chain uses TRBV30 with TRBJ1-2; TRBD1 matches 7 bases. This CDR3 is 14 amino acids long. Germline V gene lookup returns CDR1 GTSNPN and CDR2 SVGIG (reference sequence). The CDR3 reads CRLDREGGAGGYTF. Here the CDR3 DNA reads TGTCGGCTTGACAGGGAAGGGGGTGCGGGTGGCTACACCTTC.

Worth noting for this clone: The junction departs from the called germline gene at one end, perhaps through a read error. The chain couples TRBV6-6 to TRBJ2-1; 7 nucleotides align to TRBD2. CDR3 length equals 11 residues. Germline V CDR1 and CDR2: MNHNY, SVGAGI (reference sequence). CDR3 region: CASSYGRALVF. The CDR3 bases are TGTGCCAGCAGTTACGGGAGGGCCCTGGTCTTC.

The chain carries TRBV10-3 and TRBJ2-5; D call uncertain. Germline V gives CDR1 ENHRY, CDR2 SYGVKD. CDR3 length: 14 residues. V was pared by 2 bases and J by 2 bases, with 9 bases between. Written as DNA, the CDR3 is TGTGCCATCAGTGAGCGCACAGATCAAGAGACCCAGTACTTC. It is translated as CAISERTDQETQYF.

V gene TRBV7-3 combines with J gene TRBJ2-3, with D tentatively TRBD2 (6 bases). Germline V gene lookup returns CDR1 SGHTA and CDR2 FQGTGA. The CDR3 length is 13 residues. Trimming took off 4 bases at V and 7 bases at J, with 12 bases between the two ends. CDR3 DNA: TGTGCCAGCAGCTCGGTGGAGGGGAATACGCAGTATTTT. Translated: CASSSVEGNTQYF.

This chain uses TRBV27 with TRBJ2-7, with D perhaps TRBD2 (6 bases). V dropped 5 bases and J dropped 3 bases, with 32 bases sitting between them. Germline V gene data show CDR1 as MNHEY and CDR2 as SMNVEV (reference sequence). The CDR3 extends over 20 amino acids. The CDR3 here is CASSRGSPSAPSPTGYEQYF. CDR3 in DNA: TGTGCCAGCAGTCGGGGATCCCCTAGCGCACCAAGCCCTACGGGCTACGAGCAGTACTTC.

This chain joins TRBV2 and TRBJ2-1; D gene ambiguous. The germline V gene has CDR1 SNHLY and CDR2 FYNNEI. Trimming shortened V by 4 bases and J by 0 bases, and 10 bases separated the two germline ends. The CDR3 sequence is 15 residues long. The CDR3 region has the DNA TGTGCCAGCAGTGCTCGTCTTAGCTCCTACAATGAGCAGTTCTTC. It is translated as CASSARLSSYNEQFF. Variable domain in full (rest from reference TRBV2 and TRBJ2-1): EPEVTQTPSHQVTQMGQEVILRCVPISNHLYFYWYRQILGQKVEFLVSFYNNEISEKSEIFDDQFSVERPDGSNFTLKIRSTKLEDSAMYFCASSARLSSYNEQFFGPGTRLTVL.

The CDR3 is CSALGRDTQYF. CDR3 in DNA: TGCAGTGCTTTAGGACGAGATACGCAGTATTTT. V usage is TRBV20-1 and J usage is TRBJ2-3; no firm D call. This CDR3 region has 11 residues. The germline V gene encodes CDR1 DFQATT and CDR2 SNEGSKA (reference sequence). V shed 5 bases and J shed 5 bases, with 8 bases lying between them.

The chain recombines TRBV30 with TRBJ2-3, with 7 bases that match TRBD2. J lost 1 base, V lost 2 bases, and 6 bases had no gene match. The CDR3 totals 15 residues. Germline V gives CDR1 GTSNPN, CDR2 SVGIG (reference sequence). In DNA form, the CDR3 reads TGTGCCTGGAGTAAGGGAGGGAGGGGCACAGATACGCAGTATTTT. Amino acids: CAWSKGGRGTDTQYF.

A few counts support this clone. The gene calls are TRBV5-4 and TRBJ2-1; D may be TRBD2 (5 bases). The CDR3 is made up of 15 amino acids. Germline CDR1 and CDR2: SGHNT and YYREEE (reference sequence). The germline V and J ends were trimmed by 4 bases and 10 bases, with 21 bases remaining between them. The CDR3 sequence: CASSPEVPSVGEQFF. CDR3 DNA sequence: TGTGCCAGCAGCCCGGAGGTCCCCAGTGTAGGGGAGCAGTTCTTC.

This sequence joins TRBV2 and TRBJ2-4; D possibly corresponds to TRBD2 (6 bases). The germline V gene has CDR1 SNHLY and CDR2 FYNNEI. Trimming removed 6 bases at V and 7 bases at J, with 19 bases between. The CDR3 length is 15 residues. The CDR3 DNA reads TGTGCCAGCAGCGCAAGGACTACCTTAGTGAACATTCAGTACTTC. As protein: CASSARTTLVNIQYF.

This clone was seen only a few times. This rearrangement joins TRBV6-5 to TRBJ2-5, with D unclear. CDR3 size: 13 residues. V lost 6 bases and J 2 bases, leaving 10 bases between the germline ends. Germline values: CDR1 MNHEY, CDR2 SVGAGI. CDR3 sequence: CASRRSRQETQYF. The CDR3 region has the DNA TGTGCCAGCAGAAGGAGTAGGCAAGAGACCCAGTACTTC.

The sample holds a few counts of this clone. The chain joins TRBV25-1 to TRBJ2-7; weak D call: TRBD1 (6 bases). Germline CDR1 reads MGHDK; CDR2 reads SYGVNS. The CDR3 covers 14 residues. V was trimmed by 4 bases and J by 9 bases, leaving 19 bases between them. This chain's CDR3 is CASSAPGHPRRQYV. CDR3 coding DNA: TGTGCCAGCAGTGCTCCGGGACACCCGCGGCGGCAGTACGTC.

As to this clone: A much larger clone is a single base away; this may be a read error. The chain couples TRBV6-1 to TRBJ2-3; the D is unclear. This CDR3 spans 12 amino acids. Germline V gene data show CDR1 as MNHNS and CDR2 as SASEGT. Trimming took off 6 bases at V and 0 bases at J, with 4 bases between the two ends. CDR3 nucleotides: TGTGCCAGCAGCGCCAGCACAGATACGCAGTATTTT. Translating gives CASSASTDTQYF.

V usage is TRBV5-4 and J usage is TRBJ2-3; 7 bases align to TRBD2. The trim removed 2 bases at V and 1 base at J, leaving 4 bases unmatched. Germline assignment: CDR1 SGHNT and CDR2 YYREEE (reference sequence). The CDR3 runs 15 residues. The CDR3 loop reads CASSLRSGGTDTQYF. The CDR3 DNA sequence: TGTGCCAGCAGCTTACGCAGCGGGGGCACAGATACGCAGTATTTT.